A single T cell receptor beta chain is shown here with its context. Produced via immunoSEQ multiplex PCR; TCRdb's table is partial and in-frame only. The sample lists fewer than 300,000 clones; approximately 89% were seen once. It was during active infection that Seattle patients were enrolled and then longitudinally followed. The sample comes from a study of blood T cell repertoires in COVID-19. Study-wide background: Sources were T cells, B-cell-depleted T cells, or PBMCs; the material itself was cDNA or gDNA.

Germline CDR1 and CDR2: LGHDT and YNNKEL (reference sequence). The germline V and J ends were trimmed by 1 base and 3 bases, with 13 bases remaining between them. The CDR3 runs to 15 residues. The receptor was isolated from a woman in her thirties with COVID-19, enrolled during active disease. Material: peripheral blood. This chain links TRBV3-1 (or the pseudogene TRBV3-2) with TRBJ2-7, with D maybe TRBD1 (6 bases). CDR3 region: CASSQGSGASYEQYF. The DNA of the CDR3 is TGTGCCAGCAGCCAAGGCTCAGGGGCCAGCTACGAGCAGTACTTC.